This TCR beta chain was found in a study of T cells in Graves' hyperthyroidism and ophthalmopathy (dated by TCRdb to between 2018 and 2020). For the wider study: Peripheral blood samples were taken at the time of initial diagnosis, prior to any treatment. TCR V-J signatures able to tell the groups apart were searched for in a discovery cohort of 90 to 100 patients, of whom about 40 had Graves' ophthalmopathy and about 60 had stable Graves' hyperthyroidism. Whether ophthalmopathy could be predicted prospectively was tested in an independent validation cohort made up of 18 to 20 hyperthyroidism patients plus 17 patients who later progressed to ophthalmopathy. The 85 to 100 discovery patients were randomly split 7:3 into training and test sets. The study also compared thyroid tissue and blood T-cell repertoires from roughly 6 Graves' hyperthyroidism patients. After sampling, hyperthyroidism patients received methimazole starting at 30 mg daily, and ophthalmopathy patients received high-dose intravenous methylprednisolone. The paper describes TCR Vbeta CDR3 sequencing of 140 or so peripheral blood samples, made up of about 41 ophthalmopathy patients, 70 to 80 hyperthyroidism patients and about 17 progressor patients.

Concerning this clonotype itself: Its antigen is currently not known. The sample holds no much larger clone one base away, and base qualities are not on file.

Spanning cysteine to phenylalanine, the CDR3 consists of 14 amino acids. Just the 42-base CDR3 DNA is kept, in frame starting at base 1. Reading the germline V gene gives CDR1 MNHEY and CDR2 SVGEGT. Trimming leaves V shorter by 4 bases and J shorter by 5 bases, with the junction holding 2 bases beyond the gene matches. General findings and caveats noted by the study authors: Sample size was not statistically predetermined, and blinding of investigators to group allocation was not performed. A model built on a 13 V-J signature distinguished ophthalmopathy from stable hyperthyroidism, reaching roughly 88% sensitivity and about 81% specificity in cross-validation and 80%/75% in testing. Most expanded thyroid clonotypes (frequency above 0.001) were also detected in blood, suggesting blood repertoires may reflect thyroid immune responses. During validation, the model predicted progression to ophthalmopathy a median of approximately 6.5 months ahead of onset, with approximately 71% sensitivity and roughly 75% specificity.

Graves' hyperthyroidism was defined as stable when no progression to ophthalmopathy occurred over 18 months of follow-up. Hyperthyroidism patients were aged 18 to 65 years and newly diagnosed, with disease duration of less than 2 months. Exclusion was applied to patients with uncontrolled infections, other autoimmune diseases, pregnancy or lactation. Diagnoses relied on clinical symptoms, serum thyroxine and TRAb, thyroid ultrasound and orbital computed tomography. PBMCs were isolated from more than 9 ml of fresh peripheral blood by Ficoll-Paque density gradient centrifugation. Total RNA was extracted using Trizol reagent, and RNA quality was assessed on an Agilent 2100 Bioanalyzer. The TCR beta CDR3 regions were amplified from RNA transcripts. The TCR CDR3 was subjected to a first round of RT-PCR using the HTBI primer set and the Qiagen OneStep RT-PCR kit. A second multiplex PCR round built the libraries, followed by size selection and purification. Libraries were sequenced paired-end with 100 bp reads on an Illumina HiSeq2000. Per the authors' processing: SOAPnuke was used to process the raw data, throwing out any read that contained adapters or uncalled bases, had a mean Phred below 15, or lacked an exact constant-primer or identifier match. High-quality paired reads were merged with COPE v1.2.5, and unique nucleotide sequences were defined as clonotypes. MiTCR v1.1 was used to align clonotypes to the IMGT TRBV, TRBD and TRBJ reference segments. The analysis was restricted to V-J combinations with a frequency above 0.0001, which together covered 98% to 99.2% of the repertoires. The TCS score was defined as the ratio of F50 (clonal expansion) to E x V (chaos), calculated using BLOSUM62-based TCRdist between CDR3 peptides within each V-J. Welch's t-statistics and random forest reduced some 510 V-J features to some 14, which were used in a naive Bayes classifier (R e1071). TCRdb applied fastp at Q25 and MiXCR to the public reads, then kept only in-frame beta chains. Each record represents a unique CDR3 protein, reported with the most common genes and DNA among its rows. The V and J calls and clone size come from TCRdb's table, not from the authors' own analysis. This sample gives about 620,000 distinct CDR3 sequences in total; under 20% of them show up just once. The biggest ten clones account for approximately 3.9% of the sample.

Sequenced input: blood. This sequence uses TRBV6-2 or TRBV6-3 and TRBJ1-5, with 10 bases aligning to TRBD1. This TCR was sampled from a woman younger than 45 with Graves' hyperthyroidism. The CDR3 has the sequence CASSWDRGDQPQHF. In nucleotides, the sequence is TGTGCCAGCAGTTGGGACAGGGGCGATCAGCCCCAGCATTTT.